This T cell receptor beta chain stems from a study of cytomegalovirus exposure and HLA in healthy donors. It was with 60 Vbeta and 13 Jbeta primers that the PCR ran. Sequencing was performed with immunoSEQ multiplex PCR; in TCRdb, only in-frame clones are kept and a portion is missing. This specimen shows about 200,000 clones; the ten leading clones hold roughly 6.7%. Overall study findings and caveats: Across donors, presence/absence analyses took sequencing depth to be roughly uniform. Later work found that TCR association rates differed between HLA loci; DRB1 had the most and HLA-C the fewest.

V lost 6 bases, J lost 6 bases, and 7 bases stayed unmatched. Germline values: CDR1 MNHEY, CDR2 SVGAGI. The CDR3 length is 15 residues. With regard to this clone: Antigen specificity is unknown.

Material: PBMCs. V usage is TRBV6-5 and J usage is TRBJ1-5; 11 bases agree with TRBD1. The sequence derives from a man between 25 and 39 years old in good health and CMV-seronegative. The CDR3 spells CASSPGQGAGQPQHF. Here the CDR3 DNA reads TGTGCCAGCAGCCCTGGACAGGGGGCCGGTCAGCCCCAGCATTTT.